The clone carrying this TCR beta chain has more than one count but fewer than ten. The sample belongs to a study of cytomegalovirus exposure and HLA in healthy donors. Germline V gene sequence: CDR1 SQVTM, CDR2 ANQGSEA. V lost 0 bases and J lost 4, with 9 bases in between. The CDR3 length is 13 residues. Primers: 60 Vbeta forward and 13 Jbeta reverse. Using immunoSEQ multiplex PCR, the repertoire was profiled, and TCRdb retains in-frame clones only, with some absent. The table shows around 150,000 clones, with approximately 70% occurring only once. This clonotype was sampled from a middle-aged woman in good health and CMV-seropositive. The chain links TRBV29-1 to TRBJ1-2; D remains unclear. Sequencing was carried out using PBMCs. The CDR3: CSVEDWARYGYTF. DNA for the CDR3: TGCAGCGTTGAAGATTGGGCCCGCTATGGCTACACCTTC.